A selection of T cell receptor beta chains follows, all from one sample in a study of CD8 T cells in ankylosing spondylitis. TCRdb used MiXCR to reprocess the 5' RACE reads, holding one entry per CDR3 protein. The repertoire holds 150,000 to 200,000 distinct CDR3 sequences, roughly 18% seen once, with 4.3% in the top ten. Sequencing was performed on blood, either unsorted or a sorted T cell fraction (not recorded which). These receptors all stem from a male donor aged 5 to 29 with ankylosing spondylitis or in good health (not recorded which). CDR3s include the opening cysteine and the closing phenylalanine or tryptophan. The D gene is left open where the match is weak. The size field is filled for only some rows; it gives once, few, many or a size class.

TRBV24-1,19,.,TRBD2,TRBJ2-1,CATSDSLLLAGDTYNEQFF,TGTGCCACCAGTGATTCGCTTCTTCTAGCGGGCGATACCTACAATGAGCAGTTCTTC
TRBV7-2,13,few,.,TRBJ1-1,CASSSQGPGSAFF,TGTGCCAGCAGCTCCCAGGGCCCAGGGTCTGCTTTCTTT
TRBV2,16,few,TRBD1,TRBJ2-1,CASRESGTGVYNEQFF,TGTGCCAGCAGGGAATCCGGGACAGGGGTCTACAATGAGCAGTTCTTC
TRBV6-1,12,many,.,TRBJ1-5,CASYQHNQPQHF,TGTGCCAGCTACCAGCACAATCAGCCCCAGCATTTT
TRBV7-2,17,many,.,TRBJ2-6,CAIQGGGTRSGANVLTF,TGTGCCATCCAAGGGGGGGGGACACGCTCTGGGGCCAACGTCCTGACTTTC
TRBV5-6,14,many,TRBD2,TRBJ2-1,CASSSSGMGNEQFF,TGTGCCAGCAGTTCTAGCGGGATGGGCAATGAGCAGTTCTTC
TRBV30,13,many,TRBD1,TRBJ2-7,CAWRYRGRDEQYF,TGTGCCTGGAGATACAGGGGACGCGACGAGCAGTACTTC
TRBV7-3,13,.,TRBD2,TRBJ2-1,CASSTAGDGEQFF,TGTGCCAGCAGCACAGCGGGAGACGGTGAGCAGTTCTTC
TRBV7-9,13,many,.,TRBJ1-5,CASSLGGGQPQHF,TGTGCCAGCAGCTTGGGGGGTGGGCAGCCCCAGCATTTT
TRBV12-3/TRBV12-4,16,.,TRBD2,TRBJ2-3,CASSPPGGLAEDTQYF,TGTGCCAGCAGTCCCCCGGGAGGGCTAGCAGAAGATACGCAGTATTTT
TRBV20-1,14,once,.,TRBJ2-5,CSAGRGLGQETQYF,TGCAGTGCTGGGCGGGGACTGGGACAAGAGACCCAGTACTTC
TRBV7-2,16,many,.,TRBJ2-7,CASSLAGTAPSYEQYF,TGTGCCAGCAGCTTAGCCGGCACAGCCCCATCCTACGAGCAGTACTTC
TRBV12-3/TRBV12-4,14,many,.,TRBJ1-2,CASSRIRGSYGYTF,TGTGCCAGCAGTCGAATCAGGGGATCCTATGGCTACACCTTC
TRBV14,15,many,.,TRBJ2-2,CASSQEIRVTGELFF,TGTGCCAGCAGCCAAGAGATCAGGGTAACCGGGGAGCTGTTTTTT
TRBV28,19,many,TRBD2,TRBJ2-1,CASSSETSGRDWRYGEQFF,TGTGCCAGCAGTTCCGAGACTAGCGGGAGGGATTGGCGTTATGGGGAGCAGTTCTTC